Presented here are 11 T cell receptor beta chains from one specimen sequenced in a study of regulatory T cells in long-lasting Graves disease. For TCR beta, libraries came from iRepertoire HTBI primers and Arm-PCR of CDR3 regions. MiXCR, run by TCRdb on the multiplex PCR reads, gives a single entry per CDR3 protein. The repertoire consists of roughly 700,000 distinct CDR3 sequences, with around 30% occurring once and the leading ten covering roughly 46%. Time point given: persistent/refractory GD, antithyroid drugs over 5 years with positive TRAb. PBMC RNA was the source of the TCR library. Material: peripheral blood mononuclear cells (PBMCs), obtained when the disease was refractory, from a patient treated with antithyroid drugs. The receptors here all came from a female donor with Graves disease.

As regards this clonotype: A read error is possible here, since a much larger clone lies one base away. The chain recombines TRBV11-2 with TRBJ1-2; the match to TRBD1 covers 10 bases. J gave up 8 bases and V 7 bases, and 10 bases lay outside the gene matches. Germline V gene sequence: CDR1 SGHAT, CDR2 FQNNGV. The CDR3 runs 14 residues. CDR3 in amino acids: CASNSTGTGEGYTF. CDR3 bases: TGTGCCAGCAACTCGACCGGGACAGGGGAAGGCTACACCTTC. The complete variable domain, with remaining parts taken from reference TRBV11-2 and TRBJ1-2, reads EAGVAQSPRYKIIEKRQSVAFWCNPISGHATLYWYQQILGQGPKLLIQFQNNGVVDDSQLPKDRFSAERLKGVDSTLKIQPAKLEDSAVYLCASNSTGTGEGYTFGSGTRLTVV.

This CDR3 is CASSGRGLNTEAFF. CDR3 nucleotides: TGTGCCAGCAGTGGCAGGGGCCTGAACACTGAAGCTTTCTTT. The chain combines TRBV25-1 with TRBJ1-1; maybe TRBD1 (6 bases). The ends were cut back, 4 bases at V and 0 bases at J, with 9 bases in the middle. Germline V gene lookup returns CDR1 MGHDK and CDR2 SYGVNS. This CDR3 spans 14 amino acids.

J is TRBJ2-5 and V is TRBV30; D not resolved. The CDR3 contains 11 residues. V shed 4 bases and J shed 5 bases, with 8 bases lying between them. CDR1 GTSNPN and CDR2 SVGIG come from the germline V gene (reference sequence). CDR3 region: CAWKETETQYF. The CDR3 DNA reads as TGTGCCTGGAAGGAGACGGAGACCCAGTACTTC.

This clonotype was seen a few times. The chain recombines TRBV30 with TRBJ1-4; 7 nucleotides match TRBD1. Trimming cost V 0 bases and J 8 bases; bases outside gene matches: 0. The CDR3 runs to 12 residues. Germline V gene data show CDR1 as GTSNPN and CDR2 as SVGIG (reference sequence). CDR3 nucleotide sequence: TGTGCCTGGAGTGTGGGACAGGAAAAACTGTTTTTT. Translated: CAWSVGQEKLFF.

This clonotype was seen a few times. The chain uses TRBV30 and TRBJ2-5, with 7 bases identical to TRBD2. CDR3 length: 14 residues. V dropped 2 bases and J dropped 2; count of bases not matched to a gene: 5. Germline V lookup: CDR1 GTSNPN, CDR2 SVGIG (reference sequence). The CDR3, as DNA: TGTGCCTGGAGTCGCCCTAGCGGACAAGAGACCCAGTACTTC. Residues: CAWSRPSGQETQYF.

Only a few counts were recorded for this clonotype. V is TRBV29-1 and J is TRBJ1-2, with 7 nucleotides matching TRBD1. The J segment lost 4 bases and the V segment lost 4 bases, leaving 9 bases of the junction unmatched. CDR3 length: 14 amino acids. Germline V CDR1 and CDR2: SQVTM, ANQGSEA. The CDR3 sequence: CSVGGLGTAYGYTF. The CDR3 nucleotides are TGCAGCGTTGGCGGGCTAGGGACAGCCTATGGCTACACCTTC.

This clonotype was observed many times. The chain has TRBV12-5 and TRBJ2-7; TRBD1 is a possible D gene (6 bases). This CDR3 contains 14 residues. Trimming took 7 bases from V and 0 from J, leaving 13 bases between them. Germline loops: CDR1 LGHNT, CDR2 FRNRAP. Here the CDR3 reads CASVRGDNSYEQYF. The DNA of the CDR3 is TGTGCTAGTGTTCGAGGGGACAACTCCTACGAGCAGTACTTC.

The chain links TRBV27 to TRBJ2-2; D not resolved. V dropped 6 bases and J dropped 4 bases, with 9 bases sitting between them. CDR1 and CDR2 from the germline V gene are MNHEY and SMNVEV (reference sequence). The CDR3 runs to 13 residues. CDR3 amino acids: CASSSSFTGELFF. CDR3 in DNA: TGTGCCAGCAGCTCCTCCTTCACCGGGGAGCTGTTTTTT.

This clonotype was seen a few times. The chain's CDR3 is CSVGQGANYGYTF. In DNA form, the CDR3 reads TGCAGCGTTGGGCAGGGGGCAAACTATGGCTACACCTTC. The rearrangement uses TRBV29-1 and TRBJ1-2, with 8 bases matching TRBD1. The CDR3 length is 13 residues. Per the germline V gene, CDR1 is SQVTM and CDR2 is ANQGSEA. Trimming at V came to 4 bases and at J to 2 bases, leaving 3 bases not matched to a gene.

This clonotype was seen many times. The genes are TRBV20-1 and TRBJ2-7; D might be TRBD1 (6 bases). V lost 2 bases and J lost 0, with 11 bases in between. The CDR3 totals 14 residues. Per germline, CDR1 DFQATT and CDR2 SNEGSKA (reference sequence). CDR3 sequence reads: CSARNRASSYEQYF. The CDR3 nucleotides are TGCAGTGCTAGAAACAGGGCGAGCTCCTACGAGCAGTACTTC.

Many counts were recorded for this clonotype. J is TRBJ1-1 and V is TRBV28; D uncertain. Germline V gene lookup returns CDR1 MDHEN and CDR2 SYDVKM. This CDR3 is built from 13 residues. V dropped 3 bases and J dropped 2 bases, with 7 bases sitting between them. CDR3 sequence reads: CASSFNFNTEAFF. CDR3 DNA sequence: TGTGCCAGCAGTTTTAACTTTAACACTGAAGCTTTCTTT.